The 23 T cell receptor beta chains reported below all come from one sample, sequenced in a study of beta chain features in type 1 diabetes. Regarding the study as a whole: Moderately but significantly shorter TCRB CDR3s were found in Type 1 diabetes patients in all four CD4+ subsets.

The antigens of these receptors remain unknown. As every portion of the isolated RNA was reverse transcribed, the sequencing read expressed TCRB transcripts. Profiled with immunoSEQ multiplex PCR; TCRdb holds only in-frame clones, not every one. The profile covers around 280,000 clones, with 15% appearing a single time and 0.015% to 0.019% taken by the ten largest. The sequenced sample was naive CD4+ T cells from blood. The source is a man aged 18-30 years with type 1 diabetes.

The chain links TRBV30 to TRBJ2-3; D not certain. The V and J ends lost 0 bases and 6 bases respectively, with 13 bases between them. CDR3 length: 14 amino acids. CDR1 is GTSNPN and CDR2 is SVGIG in the germline V gene (reference sequence). The CDR3 nucleotides are TGTGCCTGGAGTGTAAGAAGCCTATCGGATACGCAGTATTTT. Translated, it gives CAWSVRSLSDTQYF.

V is TRBV30 and J is TRBJ1-2; no clear D gene. CDR1 GTSNPN and CDR2 SVGIG come from the germline V gene (reference sequence). The ends were cut back, 0 bases at V and 1 base at J, with 6 bases in the middle. CDR3 size: 13 residues. CDR3 amino acids: CAWSVSFNYGYTF. CDR3 DNA sequence: TGTGCCTGGAGTGTAAGCTTTAACTATGGCTACACCTTC.

This clone was seen a few times. The V gene is TRBV28, the J gene TRBJ1-2; the match to TRBD1 covers 11 bases. This CDR3 has 14 amino acids. Germline CDR1 MDHEN, CDR2 SYDVKM. V was pared by 5 bases and J by 7 bases, with 6 bases of the junction left unmatched. The CDR3 reads CASSASGQGAGYTF. CDR3 nucleotides: TGTGCCAGCAGTGCCTCAGGACAGGGGGCTGGCTACACCTTC.

In its sample, this clone was seen a few times. The chain is built from TRBV9 and TRBJ2-7; 7 positions match TRBD2. Trimming at V came to 4 bases and at J to 2 bases, leaving 9 bases not matched to a gene. The CDR3 spans 15 residues. Germline CDR1 reads SGDLS; CDR2 reads YYNGEE. CDR3 sequence reads: CASSTGTKGPYEQYF. The CDR3 bases are TGTGCCAGCAGCACCGGGACTAAAGGGCCCTACGAGCAGTACTTC.

V is TRBV15 and J is TRBJ2-6, with unresolved D. V gave up 8 bases and J gave up 0 bases, with 8 bases separating them. The length of the CDR3 is 14 residues. In germline, CDR1 is LNHNV, CDR2 YYDKDF (reference sequence). CDR3 residues: CATPSSSGANVLTF. The CDR3 DNA follows: TGTGCCACCCCGAGTAGCTCTGGGGCCAACGTCCTGACTTTC. Combining the CDR3 with reference TRBV15 and TRBJ2-6 gives the whole variable domain DAMVIQNPRYQVTQFGKPVTLSCSQTLNHNVMYWYQQKSSQAPKLLFHYYDKDFNNEADTPDNFQSRRPNTSFCFLDIRSPGLGDTAMYLCATPSSSGANVLTFGAGSRLTVL.

To note about this clone: Other nucleotide sequences from this sample produce the same CDR3. The chain joins TRBV18 to TRBJ1-1; D is uncertain. CDR3 length equals 13 residues. Trimming took off 2 bases at V and 1 base at J, with 5 bases between the two ends. Germline lookup yields CDR1 KGHSH and CDR2 LQKENI. The DNA for the CDR3 is TGTGCCAGCTCACCAGGGCAGAACACTGAAGCTTTCTTT. Its protein is CASSPGQNTEAFF.

The chain joins TRBV15 to TRBJ2-1, with D possibly being TRBD2 (6 bases). CDR1 is LNHNV and CDR2 is YYDKDF in the germline V gene (reference sequence). Between the trimmed V and J ends, which lost 3 bases and 8 bases, there was a span of 17 bases. CDR3 length: 15 amino acids. For the CDR3, the DNA is TGTGCCACCAGCAGCGAGTCTAGCGTTCTCCATGAGCAGTTCTTC. This gives the protein CATSSESSVLHEQFF.

The chain is built from TRBV11-1 and TRBJ2-5, with TRBD2 as a possible D gene (6 bases). The germline V gene has CDR1 SGHAT and CDR2 FQDESV (reference sequence). Trimming shortened V by 5 bases and J by 4 bases, and 17 bases separated the two germline ends. The CDR3 is 15 amino acids. The CDR3 DNA is TGTGCCAGCAGCCACCCTCCGGGAGCGGGAGAGACCCAGTACTTC. Translated: CASSHPPGAGETQYF.

The V call is TRBV4-1, the J call TRBJ2-1; a possible D gene is TRBD2 (6 bases). CDR1 and CDR2 from the germline V gene are MGHRA and YSYEKL. V was clipped by 2 bases and J by 5 bases, with 13 bases between them. The CDR3 sequence is 15 residues long. Here the CDR3 DNA reads TGCGCCAGCAGCCAACCCGGGACTCAAAACAATGAGCAGTTCTTC. Its protein product is CASSQPGTQNNEQFF.

Details on this clone: Other DNA variants within this sample encode the same CDR3. The J gene is TRBJ2-5, the V gene TRBV6-1, with TRBD2 as a possible D gene (6 bases). The germline V gene has CDR1 MNHNS and CDR2 SASEGT. The V and J ends lost 2 bases and 5 bases respectively, with 6 bases between them. The CDR3 is 12 amino acids. The CDR3, as DNA: TGTGCCAGCAGTGAACTAGCGGAGACCCAGTACTTC. Translation: CASSELAETQYF.

The CDR3 loop is CASSLYAVPGGTEAFF. Here the CDR3 DNA reads TGTGCCAGCAGCTTATATGCCGTCCCCGGGGGCACTGAAGCTTTCTTT. V usage is TRBV7-2 and J usage is TRBJ1-1, with D possibly matching TRBD1 (5 bases). This CDR3 contains 16 residues. The V end lost 2 bases, the J end lost 4 bases, and 17 bases lay between the germline ends. Germline CDR1 and CDR2: SGHTA and FQGNSA.

This clone occurred a few times. The gene calls are TRBV6-6 and TRBJ1-1; D not resolved. The CDR3 covers 13 residues. CDR1 MNHNY and CDR2 SVGAGI come from the germline V gene (reference sequence). V lost 7 bases to trimming and J lost 0 bases, with 9 bases between them. The CDR3 here is CASTRRVNTEAFF. The CDR3 DNA is TGTGCCAGCACTAGACGGGTGAACACTGAAGCTTTCTTT.

This clone occurred a few times. The V gene is TRBV5-4, the J gene TRBJ2-1, with TRBD2 matching over 8 bases. Germline V lookup: CDR1 SGHNT, CDR2 YYREEE (reference sequence). The V segment lost 4 bases and the J segment 5 bases; nucleotides outside the gene matches: 5. This CDR3 contains 14 residues. CDR3 residues: CASSAGLVDNEQFF. The CDR3 nucleotides are TGTGCCAGCAGCGCGGGACTAGTGGACAATGAGCAGTTCTTC.

This clone came up a few times. Other nucleotide sequences in the sample specify the same CDR3. The chain is built from TRBV7-2 and TRBJ2-5, with a tentative D call TRBD2 (6 bases). This CDR3 contains 13 residues. The germline gives CDR1 SGHTA, CDR2 FQGNSA. V was shortened by 5 bases and J by 5 bases, with 12 bases between the two germline ends. The CDR3: CASSRDRGETQYF. The CDR3 DNA reads as TGTGCCAGCAGCCGGGACCGGGGGGAGACCCAGTACTTC.

This clone was observed a handful of times. The CDR3 nucleotides read TGTGCCAGCAGTGAATATTGGCCCCAGACAGGCCCACCTGAAGCTTTCTTT. As protein: CASSEYWPQTGPPEAFF. The J gene is TRBJ1-1, the V gene TRBV25-1; D possibly corresponds to TRBD1 (6 bases). The V end was cut by 0 bases, the J end by 6 bases, with 20 bases between. The germline V gene has CDR1 MGHDK and CDR2 SYGVNS. CDR3 length: 17 residues.

This clone has more than one count but fewer than ten. The V and J genes are TRBV6-5 and TRBJ2-3, with TRBD2 matching 9 bases. Germline V lookup: CDR1 MNHEY, CDR2 SVGAGI. The CDR3 has 16 residues. The junction had 5 bases not matched to a gene; V was cut back by 0 bases and J by 4 bases. The CDR3 reads CASSYSWRGGSDTQYF. The CDR3 coding sequence is TGTGCCAGCAGTTACTCATGGCGGGGGGGATCAGATACGCAGTATTTT.

This chain joins TRBV2 and TRBJ2-6; D not certain. V was shortened by 9 bases and J by 0 bases, with 9 bases between the two germline ends. The germline CDR1 and CDR2 sequences are SNHLY and FYNNEI. This CDR3 spans 14 amino acids. The CDR3 DNA follows: TGTGCCAGGCCCCCTAGCTCTGGGGCCAACGTCCTGACTTTC. It specifies CARPPSSGANVLTF.

This clone appeared a few times. The V call is TRBV5-1, the J call TRBJ2-5, with unresolved D. The CDR3 is made up of 12 amino acids. The V and J ends lost 4 bases and 5 bases respectively, with 9 bases between them. Germline CDR1 reads SGHRS; CDR2 reads YFSETQ. The CDR3 reads CASSTEWETQYF. The CDR3 DNA reads as TGCGCCAGCAGCACCGAGTGGGAGACCCAGTACTTC.

The gene calls are TRBV28 and TRBJ2-3; the match to TRBD2 covers 9 bases. The CDR3 is 14 amino acids. The germline V gene has CDR1 MDHEN and CDR2 SYDVKM. The V and J ends lost 2 bases and 8 bases, in that order; junction bases with no gene match: 5. CDR3 loop: CASSLGAGGSTQYF. The CDR3 region has the DNA TGTGCCAGCAGTTTAGGAGCGGGGGGAAGTACGCAGTATTTT. The entire variable domain, with the rest obtained from reference TRBV28 and TRBJ2-3, is as follows: DVKVTQSSRYLVKRTGEKVFLECVQDMDHENMFWYRQDPGLGLRLIYFSYDVKMKEKGDIPEGYSVSREKKERFSLILESASTNQTSMYLCASSLGAGGSTQYFGPGTRLTVL.

On this clone itself: The junction and the germline gene differ at one end; a read error may be behind it. The genes are TRBV6-5 and TRBJ1-6; D remains ambiguous. The CDR3 is 15 amino acids. CDR1 is MNHEY, CDR2 SVGAGI, per germline. The CDR3 here is CASRYRGEIISPLHF. As DNA, the CDR3 is TGTGCCAGCCGTTACCGCGGGGAGATTATTTCACCCCTCCACTTT.

A few counts support this clone. Other DNA sequences in the same sample also yield this CDR3. The chain recombines TRBV29-1 with TRBJ2-5; 7 bases fit TRBD2. CDR1 is SQVTM, CDR2 ANQGSEA, per germline. CDR3 length equals 12 residues. J gave up 4 bases and V 1 base, and 0 bases lay outside the gene matches. The CDR3 bases are TGCAGCGTTGAAGGGGGGGGAGAGACCCAGTACTTC. This translates into CSVEGGGETQYF. Variable domain in full (rest from reference TRBV29-1 and TRBJ2-5): SAVISQKPSRDICQRGTSLTIQCQVDSQVTMMFWYRQQPGQSLTLIATANQGSEATYESGFVIDKFPISRPNLTFSTLTVSNMSPEDSSIYLCSVEGGGETQYFGPGTRLLVL.

The table lists this clone with a few counts. The chain joins TRBV9 to TRBJ2-7; 7 bases line up with TRBD1. Trimming at V came to 5 bases and at J to 0 bases, leaving 5 bases not matched to a gene. This CDR3 is 14 amino acids long. Germline loops: CDR1 SGDLS, CDR2 YYNGEE. CDR3 protein: CASSVTGASYEQYF. The CDR3 DNA reads as TGTGCCAGCAGTGTAACAGGGGCCTCCTACGAGCAGTACTTC.

This clone has more than one count but fewer than ten. This chain joins TRBV6-5 and TRBJ1-2; weak D call: TRBD1 (6 bases). V gave up 2 bases and J gave up 4 bases, with 8 bases separating them. The CDR3 is 13 amino acids. From germline, CDR1 is MNHEY and CDR2 SVGAGI. The CDR3 sequence: CASSYQGTYGYTF. The DNA for the CDR3 is TGTGCCAGCAGTTACCAGGGGACCTATGGCTACACCTTC.